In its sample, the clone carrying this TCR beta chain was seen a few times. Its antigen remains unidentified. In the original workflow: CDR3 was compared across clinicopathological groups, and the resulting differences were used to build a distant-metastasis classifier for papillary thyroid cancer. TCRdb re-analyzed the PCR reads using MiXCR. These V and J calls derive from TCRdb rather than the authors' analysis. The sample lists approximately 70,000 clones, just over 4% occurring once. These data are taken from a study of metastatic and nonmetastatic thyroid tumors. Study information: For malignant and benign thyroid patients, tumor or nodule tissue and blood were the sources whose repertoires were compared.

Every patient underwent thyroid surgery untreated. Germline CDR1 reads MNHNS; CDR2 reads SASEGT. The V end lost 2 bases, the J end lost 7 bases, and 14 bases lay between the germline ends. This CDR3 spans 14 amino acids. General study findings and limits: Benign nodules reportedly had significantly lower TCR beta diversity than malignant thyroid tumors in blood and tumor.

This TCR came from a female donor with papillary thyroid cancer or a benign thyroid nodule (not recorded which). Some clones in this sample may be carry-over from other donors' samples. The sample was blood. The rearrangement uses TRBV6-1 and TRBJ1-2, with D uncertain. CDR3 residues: CASSETAPGSGYTF. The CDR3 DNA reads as TGTGCCAGCAGTGAAACAGCCCCGGGATCTGGCTACACCTTC.